The 26 T cell receptor beta chains below come from one sample, sequenced in a study of blood T cell repertoires in COVID-19 (dated by TCRdb to the early 2020s). Libraries were constructed by the immunoSEQ multiplex PCR assay. Here the immuneACCESS table is served through TCRdb, limited to in-frame sequences with V and J called. Missing clones are a known gap in these copies; in checked studies unresolved V genes cover under half, and the rest lacks a known reason. A total of some 170,000 clones appear in this sample, more than 75% of them only once. The ten most abundant clones make up about 8.4% of the sample. The sequenced material came from peripheral blood. These receptors all come from a woman aged 70-85 years with acute or convalescent COVID-19.

The rearrangement links TRBV10-3 to TRBJ2-2, with D maybe TRBD2 (7 bases). The CDR3 covers 15 residues. Germline lookup yields CDR1 ENHRY and CDR2 SYGVKD. Trimming took 8 bases from V and 1 from J, leaving 14 bases between them. CDR3 DNA sequence: TGTGCCATCCCGGCGGGGGCCGGGAACACCGGGGAGCTGTTTTTT. It yields the protein CAIPAGAGNTGELFF.

About this clone: The same CDR3 also results from other DNA sequences found in this sample. The rearrangement uses TRBV5-1 and TRBJ1-1; D is uncertain. The germline V gene encodes CDR1 SGHRS and CDR2 YFSETQ. The CDR3 sequence is 14 residues long. Between the trimmed V and J ends, which lost 0 bases and 1 base, there was a span of 7 bases. The CDR3 DNA is TGCGCCAGCAGCTTGGTCCCCGGGAACACTGAAGCTTTCTTT. Encoded protein: CASSLVPGNTEAFF.

V and J are TRBV9 and TRBJ2-1, with a possible D match to TRBD2 (7 bases). The CDR3 has 16 residues. Trimming took off 2 bases at V and 7 bases at J, with 19 bases between the two ends. Germline V CDR1 and CDR2: SGDLS, YYNGEE. The CDR3 loop is CASSVSGRGPRNEQFF. The DNA of the CDR3 is TGTGCCAGCAGCGTGTCTGGGCGGGGGCCACGGAATGAGCAGTTCTTC.

The V gene is TRBV5-4, the J gene TRBJ1-2; D unclear. This CDR3 comprises 11 residues. Looked up from germline, CDR1 is SGHNT and CDR2 is YYREEE (reference sequence). Trimming took 3 bases from V and 4 from J, leaving 4 bases between them. The CDR3 coding sequence is TGTGCCAGCAGCTCGGTCTATGGCTACACCTTC. It codes for CASSSVYGYTF. Drawing the rest from reference TRBV5-4 and TRBJ1-2, the complete variable domain is ETGVTQSPTHLIKTRGQQVTLRCSSQSGHNTVSWYQQALGQGPQFIFQYYREEENGRGNFPPRFSGLQFPNYSSELNVNALELDDSALYLCASSSVYGYTFGSGTRLTVV.

The CDR3 nucleotides read TGTGCCAGCAGCCAACTTAACTATGGCTACACCTTC. Amino acid sequence: CASSQLNYGYTF. V is TRBV3-1 (or the pseudogene TRBV3-2) and J is TRBJ1-2; no clear D. This CDR3 spans 12 amino acids. The germline gives CDR1 LGHDT, CDR2 YNNKEL (reference sequence). Trimming left V 2 bases short and J 1 base short, with 2 bases between.

The chain is built from TRBV3-1 (or the pseudogene TRBV3-2) and TRBJ1-2; 10 nucleotides align to TRBD1. Germline V lookup: CDR1 LGHDT, CDR2 YNNKEL (reference sequence). This CDR3 spans 14 amino acids. J was trimmed by 8 bases and V by 1 base; bases with no gene match: 4. The DNA for the CDR3 is TGTGCCAGCAGCCAAGGACAGGGGGCTTACGGCTACACCTTC. Amino acid sequence: CASSQGQGAYGYTF.

This sequence joins TRBV19 and TRBJ2-7; 10 nucleotides align to TRBD1. This CDR3 has 14 amino acids. The ends lost 3 bases at V and 1 base at J; junction bases unmatched: 0. Per the germline V gene, CDR1 is LNHDA and CDR2 is SQIVND (reference sequence). CDR3 DNA sequence: TGTGCCAGTAGTATGGGACAGGGGTCCTACGAGCAGTACTTC. It is translated as CASSMGQGSYEQYF.

This chain joins TRBV28 and TRBJ1-2, with 10 bases identical to TRBD1. From germline, CDR1 is MDHEN and CDR2 SYDVKM. The CDR3 covers 16 residues. V gave up 5 bases and J gave up 4 bases; unmatched junction bases: 10. In DNA, the CDR3 is TGTGCCAGCAGTCCTAGACAGGGGGCGTTGGGCTATGGCTACACCTTC. Residues: CASSPRQGALGYGYTF.

The gene calls are TRBV6-5 and TRBJ2-3, with a weak D call TRBD2 (6 bases). Germline V CDR1 and CDR2: MNHEY, SVGAGI. The CDR3 totals 13 residues. The V and J ends lost 7 bases and 0 bases respectively, with 8 bases between them. The CDR3 bases are TGTGCCAGCACTGGGACTAGCACAGATACGCAGTATTTT. Translation gives CASTGTSTDTQYF.

This chain joins TRBV25-1 and TRBJ2-3; maybe TRBD1 (6 bases). Between the trimmed V and J ends, which lost 5 bases and 1 base, there was a span of 10 bases. The germline gives CDR1 MGHDK, CDR2 SYGVNS. The CDR3 extends over 14 amino acids. CDR3 residues: CASSSSGGTDTQYF. The CDR3 DNA reads as TGTGCCAGCAGTTCCTCAGGGGGCACAGATACGCAGTATTTT.

The CDR3 loop reads CASIWDRDTGELFF. The CDR3 DNA is TGTGCCAGCATATGGGACAGGGACACCGGGGAGCTGTTTTTT. The chain is built from TRBV6-5 and TRBJ2-2; 9 nucleotides line up with TRBD1. From germline, CDR1 is MNHEY and CDR2 SVGAGI. Germline trimming cut 7 bases from V and 3 bases from J; bases unmatched to any gene: 3. The CDR3 has 14 residues.

The rearrangement links TRBV7-2 to TRBJ1-6; possibly TRBD1 for D (5 bases). Germline V gene data show CDR1 as SGHTA and CDR2 as FQGNSA. V dropped 1 base and J dropped 9 bases, with 10 bases sitting between them. This CDR3 region has 14 residues. The CDR3 DNA is TGTGCCAGCAGCTTAGACAGGCAACCTTCACCCCTCCACTTT. Encoded protein: CASSLDRQPSPLHF.

The rearrangement joins TRBV4-1 to TRBJ2-5; no clear D gene. The CDR3 runs to 13 residues. V was pared by 3 bases and J by 5 bases, with 10 bases between. Looked up from germline, CDR1 is MGHRA and CDR2 is YSYEKL. The CDR3 bases are TGCGCCAGCAGCCATCTCGGCGGCGAGACCCAGTACTTC. This codes for CASSHLGGETQYF.

This chain connects TRBV6-1 to TRBJ2-3; D is unclear. The germline gives CDR1 MNHNS, CDR2 SASEGT. CDR3 length: 13 amino acids. The V gene lost 1 base and the J gene lost 4 bases, with 6 bases spanning the gap. The CDR3 spells CASSEDFADTQYF. CDR3 DNA sequence: TGTGCCAGCAGTGAAGACTTTGCAGATACGCAGTATTTT.

The CDR3 protein is CASSLKDSLTKNIQYF. The DNA of the CDR3 is TGCGCCAGCAGTCTGAAGGACAGCCTGACCAAAAACATTCAGTACTTC. J is TRBJ2-4 and V is TRBV10-1; tentatively, D is TRBD1 (6 bases). The CDR3 sequence is 16 residues long. Germline-derived CDR1 and CDR2 are WNHNN and SYGVQD (reference sequence). V lost 5 bases to trimming and J lost 2 bases, with 16 bases between them.

V usage is TRBV9 and J usage is TRBJ2-1, with 7 nucleotides matching TRBD2. Germline-derived CDR1 and CDR2 are SGDLS and YYNGEE. The CDR3 is 17 amino acids. Trimming removed 0 bases from V and 0 bases from J; junction bases left unmatched: 6. CDR3 sequence: CASSVGGGGFSYNEQFF. The CDR3 DNA reads as TGTGCCAGCAGCGTAGGGGGCGGGGGATTCTCCTACAATGAGCAGTTCTTC.

This sequence joins TRBV15 and TRBJ1-1; D call uncertain. V shed 0 bases and J shed 5 bases, with 10 bases lying between them. The CDR3 runs 14 residues. CDR1 LNHNV and CDR2 YYDKDF come from the germline V gene (reference sequence). CDR3 nucleotide sequence: TGTGCCACCAGCAGAGATCAGAGAGGGACTGAAGCTTTCTTT. Its translation is CATSRDQRGTEAFF.

V usage is TRBV11-3 and J usage is TRBJ2-7, with 7 bases lining up with TRBD1. The CDR3 has 16 amino acids. V was pared by 4 bases and J by 6 bases, with 15 bases of the junction left unmatched. The germline gives CDR1 SGHNT, CDR2 YENEEA. The CDR3 bases are TGTGCCAGCAGCTCGCAGAAGGGGGCTCGGATGGGCGAGCAGTACTTC. This translates into CASSSQKGARMGEQYF.

The chain couples TRBV2 to TRBJ1-2; the D gene is possibly TRBD1 (6 bases). CDR1 is SNHLY, CDR2 FYNNEI, per germline. The CDR3 is 13 residues long. Trimming took off 6 bases at V and 3 bases at J, with 11 bases between the two ends. The CDR3 region has the DNA TGTGCCAGCAGCGAGGACAGATACTATGGCTACACCTTC. Translation gives CASSEDRYYGYTF.

This rearrangement joins TRBV2 to TRBJ1-2, with D tentatively TRBD1 (6 bases). From germline, CDR1 is SNHLY and CDR2 FYNNEI. The CDR3 is made up of 16 amino acids. V was pared by 0 bases and J by 4 bases, with 15 bases between. CDR3 protein: CASSEALRQGFYGYTF. CDR3 coding DNA: TGTGCCAGCAGTGAAGCGCTTAGGCAGGGGTTCTATGGCTACACCTTC.

This CDR3 is CASSLTAEQPQHF. CDR3 nucleotide sequence: TGTGCCAGCAGCCTCACTGCGGAACAGCCCCAGCATTTT. V usage is TRBV11-1 and J usage is TRBJ1-5, with unresolved D. The CDR3 consists of 13 residues. V was pared by 5 bases and J by 7 bases, with 12 bases between. CDR1 and CDR2 from the germline V gene are SGHAT and FQDESV (reference sequence). Looking up the rest from reference TRBV11-1 and TRBJ1-5 gives the full variable domain: EAEVAQSPRYKITEKSQAVAFWCDPISGHATLYWYRQILGQGPELLVQFQDESVVDDSQLPKDRFSAERLKGVDSTLKIQPAELGDSAMYLCASSLTAEQPQHFGDGTRLSIL.

The gene calls are TRBV30 and TRBJ1-3; D is unresolved. CDR1 and CDR2 (germline): GTSNPN, SVGIG (reference sequence). Trimming stripped 2 bases from V and 4 bases from J, with 9 bases between. The CDR3 spans 13 residues. CDR3 bases: TGTGCCTGGAGTTCCTTCCAGGGAAACACCATATATTTT. Encoded protein: CAWSSFQGNTIYF.

The chain uses TRBV6-5 and TRBJ2-5; TRBD1 might be the D (6 bases). The CDR3 spans 15 residues. Trimming took off 2 bases at V and 4 bases at J, with 14 bases between the two ends. Germline V gene lookup returns CDR1 MNHEY and CDR2 SVGAGI. The CDR3 sequence is CASSYRGFSRETQYF. In nucleotides, the CDR3 is TGTGCCAGCAGTTACAGGGGGTTTAGTAGAGAGACCCAGTACTTC.

This rearrangement joins TRBV4-2 to TRBJ1-3; D gene unclear. This CDR3 contains 16 residues. Trimming pared 0 bases from V and 1 base from J, leaving 10 bases between. CDR1 and CDR2 (germline): LGHNA, YNFKEQ. CDR3 bases: TGTGCCAGCAGCCAAGATCTTTCGGGATCTGGAAACACCATATATTTT. Its translation: CASSQDLSGSGNTIYF.

The V gene is TRBV9, the J gene TRBJ1-1; TRBD1 matches at 10 bases. With 0 bases clipped from V and 10 bases from J, the junction kept 6 bases outside the gene matches. Per the germline V gene, CDR1 is SGDLS and CDR2 is YYNGEE. CDR3 length: 14 residues. The CDR3 is CASSVDTDRGRAFF. The CDR3 DNA follows: TGTGCCAGCAGCGTAGATACGGACAGGGGGAGAGCTTTCTTT.

The chain recombines TRBV27 with TRBJ1-5; 8 nucleotides agree with TRBD1. Per the germline V gene, CDR1 is MNHEY and CDR2 is SMNVEV (reference sequence). This CDR3 is built from 14 residues. The J segment lost 0 bases and the V segment lost 10 bases, leaving 5 bases of the junction unmatched. The CDR3 DNA reads as TGTGCCACCAAGGACAGGGATAGCAATCAGCCCCAGCATTTT. Translated: CATKDRDSNQPQHF.